The 32 T cell receptor beta chains given below trace back to one sample, sequenced in a study of cytomegalovirus exposure and HLA in healthy donors. PCR used 60 Vbeta primers and 13 Jbeta primers. The data were produced by immunoSEQ multiplex PCR, yet TCRdb's version contains in-frame clones alone and is incomplete. The sample includes about 100,000 clones, around 80% seen only once; the top ten take approximately 2%. Sequencing input: PBMCs. These receptors were obtained from a woman aged 40-49 years in good health and CMV-seronegative.

The chain couples TRBV6-1 to TRBJ2-7; TRBD1 matches 8 bases. The CDR3 covers 14 residues. Germline V lookup: CDR1 MNHNS, CDR2 SASEGT. V lost 7 bases, J lost 4 bases, and 9 bases stayed unmatched. CDR3 region: CASKLDRVLYEQYF. The CDR3 DNA follows: TGTGCCAGCAAATTGGACAGGGTACTATACGAGCAGTACTTC.

This clone was detected only once. This rearrangement joins TRBV28 to TRBJ2-2; 8 bases map to TRBD2. This CDR3 spans 14 amino acids. The junction had 7 bases not matched to a gene; V was cut back by 6 bases and J by 7 bases. Looked up from germline, CDR1 is MDHEN and CDR2 is SYDVKM. The CDR3 sequence is CASRLSGRGGELFF. CDR3 nucleotide sequence: TGTGCCAGCAGACTCAGCGGGAGAGGCGGGGAGCTGTTTTTT.

The chain joins TRBV28 to TRBJ2-1, with 7 bases identical to TRBD2. V shed 3 bases and J 13 bases; nucleotides not matched to a gene: 3. CDR1 and CDR2 (germline): MDHEN, SYDVKM. The CDR3 consists of 11 residues. The CDR3 spells CASSFREAQFF. In DNA form, the CDR3 reads TGTGCCAGCAGTTTCCGGGAGGCCCAGTTCTTC.

The rearrangement links TRBV7-6 to TRBJ1-2; D gene ambiguous. The germline CDR1 and CDR2 sequences are SGHVS and FNYEAQ. Trimming removed 3 bases at V and 0 bases at J, with 20 bases between. The length of the CDR3 is 18 residues. In DNA, the CDR3 is TGTGCCAGCAGCTTCTTTGGTCCTTCCTTACAACCTAACTATGGCTACACCTTC. This translates into CASSFFGPSLQPNYGYTF.

The chain couples TRBV19 to TRBJ1-1; D might be TRBD1 (6 bases). Germline V CDR1 and CDR2: LNHDA, SQIVND (reference sequence). Trimming took 11 bases from V and 0 from J, leaving 10 bases between them. The CDR3 runs to 12 residues. CDR3 nucleotide sequence: TGTGCCGTGGACAGCGTGAACACTGAAGCTTTCTTT. Translation: CAVDSVNTEAFF.

The chain employs TRBV11-1 and TRBJ2-5, with a tentative D call TRBD2 (5 bases). CDR1 and CDR2 (germline): SGHAT, FQDESV (reference sequence). V lost 3 bases and J lost 5, with 13 bases in between. The length of the CDR3 is 14 residues. The CDR3 nucleotides read TGTGCCAGCAGCTTTGAGGGCCCCAGGGAGACCCAGTACTTC. Protein product: CASSFEGPRETQYF. Based on the CDR3 plus reference TRBV11-1 and TRBJ2-5, the full variable domain is EAEVAQSPRYKITEKSQAVAFWCDPISGHATLYWYRQILGQGPELLVQFQDESVVDDSQLPKDRFSAERLKGVDSTLKIQPAELGDSAMYLCASSFEGPRETQYFGPGTRLLVL.

V usage is TRBV5-1 and J usage is TRBJ2-7, with D maybe TRBD2 (5 bases). The CDR3 length is 17 residues. Germline V gene data show CDR1 as SGHRS and CDR2 as YFSETQ. V lost 0 bases, J lost 2 bases, and 18 bases lay in between. The chain's CDR3 is CASSLDRRRVTTYEQYF. The CDR3 coding sequence is TGCGCCAGCAGCTTGGATCGTAGGCGGGTGACGACCTACGAGCAGTACTTC.

This clone has just a few counts. The CDR3 spells CASVRQLPWPQHF. CDR3 DNA: TGTGCCAGCGTCCGACAGCTGCCGTGGCCCCAGCATTTT. V gene TRBV28 combines with J gene TRBJ1-5, with a tentative D call TRBD1 (5 bases). V was pared by 8 bases and J by 9 bases, with 17 bases between. Germline loops: CDR1 MDHEN, CDR2 SYDVKM. This CDR3 is built from 13 residues.

The chain recombines TRBV6-5 with TRBJ2-6; D not resolved. The V gene lost 2 bases and the J gene lost 4 bases, with 9 bases spanning the gap. This CDR3 is built from 15 residues. CDR1 and CDR2 from the germline V gene are MNHEY and SVGAGI. This CDR3 is CASSYPSSGANVLTF. In DNA form, the CDR3 reads TGTGCCAGCAGTTACCCGAGCTCGGGGGCCAACGTCCTGACTTTC.

The chain recombines TRBV7-6 with TRBJ2-7, with 8 positions matching TRBD1. The germline V gene encodes CDR1 SGHVS and CDR2 FNYEAQ. V shed 5 bases, J shed 3 bases, and the junction held 9 bases outside the gene matches. This CDR3 has 15 residues. CDR3 bases: TGTGCCAGCAGCCCCGGACAGGGCGGACTCTACGAGCAGTACTTC. This encodes CASSPGQGGLYEQYF.

The V call is TRBV27, the J call TRBJ2-7; 9 bases fit TRBD1. CDR1 MNHEY and CDR2 SMNVEV come from the germline V gene (reference sequence). The CDR3 runs 16 residues. V gave up 4 bases and J gave up 4 bases; unmatched junction bases: 11. The CDR3 region is CASSSLFGTGLYEQYF. The CDR3 bases are TGTGCCAGCAGTTCTCTCTTCGGGACAGGGTTATACGAGCAGTACTTC.

This chain links TRBV27 with TRBJ2-7, with TRBD2 identical over 9 bases. Germline CDR1 is MNHEY and CDR2 is SMNVEV (reference sequence). With V trimmed by 6 bases and J by 0 bases, 0 bases remained unmatched. The CDR3 totals 13 residues. CDR3 DNA sequence: TGTGCCAGCAGGACTAGCGGCTCCTACGAGCAGTACTTC. This sequence encodes CASRTSGSYEQYF.

The gene calls are TRBV7-6 and TRBJ2-7; 7 bases match TRBD1. After removal of 4 bases from V and 10 bases from J, the junction contained 13 bases not matched to a gene. Germline V gene data show CDR1 as SGHVS and CDR2 as FNYEAQ. This CDR3 has 14 residues. The CDR3 DNA sequence: TGTGCCAGCAGCTCGCTACTTAACAGGGGCCTTCAGTACTTC. This encodes CASSSLLNRGLQYF.

This clone was counted once. The chain employs TRBV9 and TRBJ2-1, with D possibly matching TRBD2 (5 bases). The length of the CDR3 is 16 residues. From germline, CDR1 is SGDLS and CDR2 YYNGEE. The V gene lost 0 bases and the J gene lost 4 bases, with 14 bases spanning the gap. The CDR3 protein is CASSVVGRSGYNEQFF. CDR3 DNA: TGTGCCAGCAGCGTAGTAGGTCGTTCGGGGTACAATGAGCAGTTCTTC.

The V gene is TRBV28, the J gene TRBJ2-7, with a weak D call TRBD1 (5 bases). The germline CDR1 and CDR2 sequences are MDHEN and SYDVKM. CDR3 length equals 17 residues. V lost 2 bases, J lost 0 bases, and 17 bases lay in between. The CDR3 reads CASSLPLGRLSSYEQYF. DNA for the CDR3: TGTGCCAGCAGTTTACCGCTGGGGCGCCTGAGCTCCTACGAGCAGTACTTC.

This clone turned up a few times. CDR3 nucleotides: TGTGCCAGCAGCCCCCAGACTAGCGGGACCTACGAGCAGTACTTC. It codes for CASSPQTSGTYEQYF. The chain employs TRBV7-9 and TRBJ2-7, with TRBD2 matching over 11 bases. The CDR3 has 15 residues. Germline CDR1 SEHNR, CDR2 FQNEAQ (reference sequence). Trimming removed 5 bases from V and 2 bases from J; junction bases left unmatched: 5.

The rearrangement joins TRBV19 to TRBJ2-3; possibly TRBD1 for D (5 bases). CDR1 LNHDA and CDR2 SQIVND come from the germline V gene (reference sequence). V was cut by 4 bases and J by 2 bases, with 16 bases left in between. This CDR3 is 16 amino acids long. The CDR3 sequence is CASSTGDTGSTDTQYF. The CDR3 bases are TGTGCCAGTAGTACGGGCGACACAGGATCCACAGATACGCAGTATTTT. Based on the CDR3 plus reference TRBV19 and TRBJ2-3, the full variable domain is DGGITQSPKYLFRKEGQNVTLSCEQNLNHDAMYWYRQDPGQGLRLIYYSQIVNDFQKGDIAEGYSVSREKKESFPLTVTSAQKNPTAFYLCASSTGDTGSTDTQYFGPGTRLTVL.

This chain links TRBV6-6 with TRBJ2-2; D call uncertain. CDR3 length equals 12 residues. Germline V gene data show CDR1 as MNHNY and CDR2 as SVGAGI (reference sequence). V was trimmed by 5 bases and J by 3 bases, leaving 4 bases between them. CDR3 in DNA: TGTGCCAGCAGTCCTTACACCGGGGAGCTGTTTTTT. Translating gives CASSPYTGELFF.

This rearrangement joins TRBV28 to TRBJ2-2; 9 nucleotides agree with TRBD2. V dropped 5 bases and J dropped 7; count of bases not matched to a gene: 8. Germline V lookup: CDR1 MDHEN, CDR2 SYDVKM. This CDR3 has 15 amino acids. Written as DNA, the CDR3 is TGTGCCAGCAGTATTGGCGGGAGGGCTGGCGGGGAGCTGTTTTTT. The encoded protein is CASSIGGRAGGELFF.

In this sample, this clone turned up a few times. The genes are TRBV6-5 and TRBJ2-7, with D tentatively TRBD1 (6 bases). The germline gives CDR1 MNHEY, CDR2 SVGAGI. This CDR3 is 13 amino acids long. With 5 bases removed from V and 9 bases from J, the gap between germline ends came to 17 bases. In nucleotides, the CDR3 is TGTGCCAGCAGTACCACTACAGGGTTGGGGCAGTACTTC. It translates to CASSTTTGLGQYF.

The rearrangement links TRBV4-2 to TRBJ2-1, with D possibly TRBD2 on 6 matching bases. Germline CDR1 LGHNA, CDR2 YNFKEQ. Trimming removed 4 bases from V and 4 bases from J, with 14 bases in between. The CDR3 extends over 15 amino acids. CDR3: CASSPLAGYYNEQFF. The CDR3 DNA reads TGTGCCAGCAGCCCCCTGGCGGGATATTACAATGAGCAGTTCTTC.

V usage is TRBV27 and J usage is TRBJ1-1; possible D gene TRBD1, 5 bases. There are 13 residues in the CDR3. V was shortened by 6 bases and J by 1 base, with 9 bases between the two germline ends. Germline V CDR1 and CDR2: MNHEY, SMNVEV (reference sequence). The CDR3 DNA reads as TGTGCCAGCAGGACGACAGCGAACACTGAAGCTTTCTTT. Its protein is CASRTTANTEAFF.

This CDR3 is CASSQGLAVYEQYF. CDR3 bases: TGCGCCAGCAGCCAGGGACTAGCGGTCTACGAGCAGTACTTC. V gene TRBV4-1 combines with J gene TRBJ2-7; 11 bases map to TRBD2. Germline V gene sequence: CDR1 MGHRA, CDR2 YSYEKL. The V and J ends lost 3 bases and 3 bases, in that order; junction bases with no gene match: 1. CDR3 length equals 14 residues.

The rearrangement uses TRBV28 and TRBJ1-4; D ambiguous. The CDR3 has 13 amino acids. The ends were cut back, 5 bases at V and 8 bases at J, with 12 bases in the middle. Germline assignment: CDR1 MDHEN and CDR2 SYDVKM. The CDR3 loop reads CASSDPLEEKLFF. The CDR3 DNA sequence: TGTGCCAGCAGTGACCCTCTAGAGGAAAAACTGTTTTTT.

V gene TRBV28 combines with J gene TRBJ2-3; TRBD2 matches 7 bases. The CDR3 has 14 residues. The germline gives CDR1 MDHEN, CDR2 SYDVKM. Unmatched junction bases numbered 4, after V lost 7 bases and J lost 0 bases. CDR3 sequence reads: CASKGRGSTDTQYF. The CDR3 DNA is TGTGCCAGCAAAGGGAGGGGTAGCACAGATACGCAGTATTTT.

V gene TRBV19 combines with J gene TRBJ1-1; 9 bases agree with TRBD1. Unmatched junction bases numbered 2, after V lost 3 bases and J lost 6 bases. In germline, CDR1 is LNHDA, CDR2 SQIVND (reference sequence). The CDR3 is made up of 13 amino acids. CDR3 nucleotide sequence: TGTGCCAGTAGTATCGACAGGGGGTCTGAAGCTTTCTTT. It translates to CASSIDRGSEAFF.

This clone was picked up a small number of times. The chain carries TRBV10-1 and TRBJ2-2, with 7 bases that match TRBD1. The germline V gene encodes CDR1 WNHNN and CDR2 SYGVQD (reference sequence). This CDR3 is built from 16 residues. V dropped 7 bases and J dropped 3; count of bases not matched to a gene: 11. The CDR3: CASTTRTGPHTGELFF. The CDR3 region has the DNA TGCGCCAGCACAACCCGGACAGGTCCTCACACCGGGGAGCTGTTTTTT.

The J gene is TRBJ2-3, the V gene TRBV5-4, with 12 bases aligning to TRBD2. Germline V lookup: CDR1 SGHNT, CDR2 YYREEE (reference sequence). V lost 4 bases, J lost 3 bases, and 12 bases stayed unmatched. The length of the CDR3 is 18 residues. In DNA form, the CDR3 reads TGTGCCAGCAGCACCCGACTAGCGGGAGATCGGGGAACAGATACGCAGTATTTT. Protein product: CASSTRLAGDRGTDTQYF. Full variable domain (remainder filled in from reference TRBV5-4 and TRBJ2-3): ETGVTQSPTHLIKTRGQQVTLRCSSQSGHNTVSWYQQALGQGPQFIFQYYREEENGRGNFPPRFSGLQFPNYSSELNVNALELDDSALYLCASSTRLAGDRGTDTQYFGPGTRLTVL.

The rearrangement links TRBV18 to TRBJ2-3; D gene ambiguous. Trimming took off 3 bases at V and 4 bases at J, with 11 bases between the two ends. Germline V gene lookup returns CDR1 KGHSH and CDR2 LQKENI. This CDR3 is built from 14 residues. The CDR3 DNA is TGTGCCAGCTCACCGAGCCCCGAGGCAGATACGCAGTATTTT. The encoded protein is CASSPSPEADTQYF.

The chain uses TRBV7-2 and TRBJ1-4; 7 nucleotides align to TRBD1. After removal of 1 base from V and 2 bases from J, the junction contained 13 bases not matched to a gene. Looked up from germline, CDR1 is SGHTA and CDR2 is FQGNSA. CDR3 length equals 19 residues. The CDR3 bases are TGTGCCAGCAGCTTAGTTCATCCGGGACAGAAAAGGACTAATGAAAAACTGTTTTTT. Its protein product is CASSLVHPGQKRTNEKLFF.

The chain employs TRBV5-8 and TRBJ1-1; D remains ambiguous. V was shortened by 0 bases and J by 0 bases, with 12 bases between the two germline ends. Germline V gene sequence: CDR1 SGHTS, CDR2 YDEGEE. The CDR3 is 16 amino acids. The CDR3 spells CASSLEAAAMNTEAFF. The CDR3 nucleotides are TGTGCCAGCAGCTTGGAGGCGGCAGCTATGAACACTGAAGCTTTCTTT.

The DNA of the CDR3 is TGTGCCAGCAGCTTTAATACTGGACAGCGGGAGACCCAGTACTTC. Residues: CASSFNTGQRETQYF. The chain joins TRBV5-8 to TRBJ2-5; maybe TRBD1 (6 bases). This CDR3 has 15 residues. Trimming took 2 bases from V and 5 from J, leaving 16 bases between them. CDR1 SGHTS and CDR2 YDEGEE come from the germline V gene.